Presented here are 7 T cell receptor beta chains from one specimen sequenced in a study of cytomegalovirus exposure and HLA in healthy donors. This PCR relied on a set of 60 Vbeta primers and 13 Jbeta primers. TCRdb keeps only in-frame clones here, not all; method: immunoSEQ multiplex PCR. The data hold roughly 190,000 clones, with approximately 88% observed a single time. Sequencing was done on a sample of PBMCs. The receptors come from a woman in her fifties or sixties in good health and CMV-seropositive.

The chain combines TRBV6-1 with TRBJ2-6, with TRBD1 identical over 9 bases. With V trimmed by 7 bases and J by 4 bases, 5 bases remained unmatched. This CDR3 is 15 amino acids long. Per the germline V gene, CDR1 is MNHNS and CDR2 is SASEGT. The CDR3 spells CASMDRGLGANVLTF. In DNA form, the CDR3 reads TGTGCCAGCATGGACAGGGGACTGGGGGCCAACGTCCTGACTTTC.

CDR3 protein: CASSSLAEDEQYF. The CDR3, as DNA: TGTGCCAGCAGCTCACTGGCCGAGGACGAGCAGTACTTC. The V call is TRBV7-6, the J call TRBJ2-7; D remains unclear. The germline V gene encodes CDR1 SGHVS and CDR2 FNYEAQ. The CDR3 sequence is 13 residues long. V was clipped by 4 bases and J by 5 bases, with 12 bases between them.

Notes on this clone: The same CDR3 arises from other DNA sequences in this sample as well. V is TRBV2 and J is TRBJ2-7; TRBD2 might be the D (5 bases). This CDR3 comprises 14 residues. CDR1 is SNHLY, CDR2 FYNNEI, per germline. Trimming shortened V by 5 bases and J by 6 bases, and 17 bases separated the two germline ends. CDR3 in amino acids: CASSLAVSGGEQYF. In nucleotides, the CDR3 is TGTGCCAGCAGTCTGGCGGTAAGCGGCGGCGAGCAGTACTTC.

This clone was observed a few times. The chain employs TRBV5-1 and TRBJ1-2; D is perhaps TRBD1 (6 bases). CDR3 length: 11 amino acids. Trimming removed 10 bases at V and 7 bases at J, with 14 bases between. In germline, CDR1 is SGHRS, CDR2 YFSETQ. This CDR3 is CAARTAGGYTF. In DNA, the CDR3 is TGCGCCGCGAGGACAGCCGGTGGCTACACCTTC.

This chain uses TRBV27 with TRBJ1-2; the match to TRBD1 covers 7 bases. The CDR3 loop spans 14 amino acids. Germline V gene lookup returns CDR1 MNHEY and CDR2 SMNVEV (reference sequence). V lost 6 bases to trimming and J lost 3 bases; unmatched junction nucleotides: 7. DNA of the CDR3: TGTGCCAGCAGAAGAGGACAGGCTTACTATGGCTACACCTTC. Protein sequence: CASRRGQAYYGYTF.

The chain couples TRBV7-6 to TRBJ2-7; D gene unclear. The length of the CDR3 is 15 residues. The V end was cut by 3 bases, the J end by 2 bases, with 14 bases between. CDR1 is SGHVS, CDR2 FNYEAQ, per germline. The CDR3 is CASSFGAADAYEQYF. In DNA, the CDR3 is TGTGCCAGCAGCTTCGGTGCTGCGGATGCCTACGAGCAGTACTTC.

The genes are TRBV2 and TRBJ1-5; the match to TRBD1 covers 10 bases. The CDR3 sequence is 14 residues long. Germline lookup yields CDR1 SNHLY and CDR2 FYNNEI. Unmatched junction bases numbered 2, after V lost 4 bases and J lost 5 bases. CDR3 sequence: CASSADRGYQPQHF. CDR3 in DNA: TGTGCCAGCAGTGCGGACAGGGGGTATCAGCCCCAGCATTTT.